This section outlines one T cell receptor (beta chain) sequence together with its context. What it binds is unknown. The sample is drawn from a study of B cell selection in AIRE deficiency. The regulatory T cell sort gate was CD4+CD25hiCD127low/negative. TCRdb keeps only in-frame clones here, not all; method: immunoSEQ multiplex PCR. The sample carries about 22,000 clones, around 90% recorded once. From germline, CDR1 is LNHDA and CDR2 SQIVND (reference sequence). V was trimmed by 0 bases and J by 4 bases, leaving 17 bases between them. The length of the CDR3 is 17 residues. The study's findings and limits: About 29% of healthy-shared Treg sequences were found among patient Tconv cells.

The TCR was taken from a human donor in good health. The chain joins TRBV19 to TRBJ2-3, with D possibly TRBD2 on 7 matching bases. The sequenced material came from CD4+CD25+ Tregs sorted from PBMCs. CDR3 nucleotides: TGTGCCAGTAGTATAGAGCATGGGGGGGCGAGTTCAGATACGCAGTATTTT. The encoded protein is CASSIEHGGASSDTQYF.